Reported below is one T cell receptor beta chain. This CDR3 is also generated by other DNA sequences in the sample. Naive CD4+ cells were CD45RA-selected; the remaining cells were memory. The germline V gene encodes CDR1 KGHSH and CDR2 LQKENI. This CDR3 has 14 amino acids. The junction had 2 bases not matched to a gene; V was cut back by 1 base and J by 5 bases. The source of the sample is a study of shared clonotypes between healthy human individuals. Across the study: Three plates were used per donor for CD4 naive, three for CD4 memory, two for CD8 naive and one for CD8 memory.

Sequencing used immunoSEQ multiplex PCR; TCRdb keeps in-frame clones, though not all of them. The table includes around 2.1 million clones, approximately 96% detected once. The sequence came from a man aged 18 to 35 in good health. Material: naive CD4+ T cells sorted from blood. The sample's subset: CD45RA+ positively selected. V and J are TRBV18 and TRBJ1-2, with 9 nucleotides matching TRBD1. CDR3 amino acids: CASSPRQGDYGYTF. CDR3 in DNA: TGTGCCAGCTCACCACGACAGGGGGATTATGGCTACACCTTC.